The entry that follows covers one T cell receptor beta chain sequence. Its antigen is currently unknown. The CDR3 covers 16 residues. V was trimmed by 5 bases and J by 0 bases, leaving 14 bases between them. From germline, CDR1 is SGHVS and CDR2 FNYEAQ. This sample is part of a study of siplizumab effects on memory and regulatory T cells. Findings and caveats of the study: Siplizumab gave mappable alloreactive CD4+ clones an average Treg-derived fraction of roughly 72%, against roughly 27% in controls. Whether the proliferating Tregs (from siplizumab cultures) were suppressive was not confirmed.

Using immunoSEQ multiplex PCR, the repertoire was profiled, and TCRdb retains in-frame clones only, with some absent. Altogether more than 90,000 clones are present, around 90% being singletons, with the ten largest covering 9.5% to 15%. The chain carries TRBV7-6 and TRBJ1-5; no firm D call. Sequences were obtained from non-Treg CD4+ T cells sorted from blood. The source is a human donor in good health. The CDR3 DNA sequence: TGTGCCAGCAGCCAAGCGTACGGCCATAGCAATCAGCCCCAGCATTTT. Its translation: CASSQAYGHSNQPQHF.